Following are 7 T cell receptor beta chains from one sample sequenced in a study of regulatory T cells in long-lasting Graves disease. Time point given: newly diagnosed GD, antithyroid drugs for less than 3 months. RNA extracted from PBMCs served as the sequencing template. Both iRepertoire HTBI primers and Arm-PCR of CDR3 regions were used to build the TCR beta libraries. TCRdb reprocessed the multiplex PCR reads via MiXCR and lists one record per CDR3 protein. The sample includes roughly 400,000 distinct CDR3 sequences, about a sixth of them seen just once. This sample was shared with a second study, whose subject was T cells in Graves' hyperthyroidism and ophthalmopathy.

The source was peripheral blood mononuclear cells (PBMCs), collected at new diagnosis, from a patient treated with antithyroid drugs. These TCRs come from a young woman with Graves disease.

This clonotype has a count of ten or more. V and J are TRBV6-5 and TRBJ1-4; TRBD1 matches at 8 bases. J lost 8 bases, V lost 0 bases, and 5 bases had no gene match. Germline CDR1 MNHEY, CDR2 SVGAGI. The CDR3 is made up of 15 amino acids. CDR3 sequence: CASSYSGTGKEKLFF. CDR3 bases: TGTGCCAGCAGTTACTCAGGGACAGGAAAGGAAAAACTGTTTTTT.

This clonotype was seen repeatedly, ten times or more. The chain links TRBV4-1 to TRBJ2-1; TRBD2 matches at 10 bases. The germline V gene encodes CDR1 MGHRA and CDR2 YSYEKL. CDR3 length: 15 residues. V shed 5 bases, J shed 5 bases, and the junction held 6 bases outside the gene matches. The CDR3 reads CASSTRTSGNNEQFF. Here the CDR3 DNA reads TGCGCCAGCAGCACGCGGACTAGCGGAAACAATGAGCAGTTCTTC.

At least ten counts were recorded for this clonotype. V is TRBV12-3 or TRBV12-4 and J is TRBJ2-1, with 9 positions matching TRBD2. The CDR3 is 18 residues long. J gave up 4 bases and V 1 base, and 11 bases lay outside the gene matches. The CDR3, as DNA: TGTGCCAGCAGTTTAGGGACACCACTAGCGGGTGGGTACAATGAGCAGTTCTTC. Translation: CASSLGTPLAGGYNEQFF.

J is TRBJ1-4 and V is TRBV12-3 or TRBV12-4, with 10 bases fitting TRBD1. With V trimmed by 1 base and J by 8 bases, 4 bases remained unmatched. This CDR3 comprises 15 residues. CDR3 protein: CASSLVGTGDEKLFF. CDR3 bases: TGTGCCAGCAGTTTAGTCGGGACAGGGGACGAAAAACTGTTTTTT.

In this sample, this clonotype turned up a few times. The chain uses TRBV7-2 and TRBJ1-5, with TRBD1 matching 8 bases. The CDR3 spans 15 residues. V lost 5 bases and J lost 1; bases outside the gene matches: 4. The V gene's germline CDR1 is SGHTA and CDR2 FQGNSA. CDR3 DNA: TGTGCCAGCAGCGTTTGGACAGGGAGCAATCAGCCCCAGCATTTT. Residues: CASSVWTGSNQPQHF.

This clonotype was found many times. V and J are TRBV4-1 and TRBJ2-1; D ambiguous. The germline V gene encodes CDR1 MGHRA and CDR2 YSYEKL. V lost 3 bases and J lost 0, with 12 bases in between. CDR3 length: 16 residues. The CDR3 DNA reads as TGCGCCAGCAGCCAGCCGGCACGGAGCTCCTACAATGAGCAGTTCTTC. It yields the protein CASSQPARSSYNEQFF.

This clonotype was picked up many times. The V and J genes are TRBV28 and TRBJ2-3; weak D call: TRBD2 (6 bases). V lost 4 bases, J lost 2 bases, and 10 bases lay in between. CDR3 length: 14 residues. Germline CDR1 reads MDHEN; CDR2 reads SYDVKM. In DNA form, the CDR3 reads TGTGCCAGCAGTTCCAGCGGGCTCACAGATACGCAGTATTTT. This sequence encodes CASSSSGLTDTQYF.